The sequence of this T cell receptor (beta chain) was determined in a study of radiation and T cells in renal cell carcinoma. Study-wide points: In blood, top tumor clones expanded by 2 weeks, shrinking by 4.

As concerns this clone: Its antigen is as yet unknown.

Noted time point: blood 4 weeks post-SBRT, at nephrectomy. As for treatment: 15 Gy SBRT to primary tumor, nephrectomy 4 weeks later. Some clones are missing from TCRdb's copy, which holds only in-frame ones; the method was immunoSEQ multiplex PCR. The table lists approximately 86,000 clones, 85% of them singletons, with more than 9% in the top ten. This CDR3 comprises 15 residues. With 0 bases removed from V and 4 bases from J, the gap between germline ends came to 13 bases. The germline V gene has CDR1 SGHNT and CDR2 YYREEE (reference sequence). Here the sequenced sample was blood, taken from a patient whose treatment included radiotherapy and nephrectomy. This receptor was taken from a man aged 45-60 years with renal cell carcinoma. This chain connects TRBV5-4 to TRBJ1-2; D is undetermined. Here the CDR3 DNA reads TGTGCCAGCAGCTTGGGAGCAGAACCCGGCTATGGCTACACCTTC. Protein: CASSLGAEPGYGYTF.